The rows below give T cell receptor beta chains drawn from one sample of a study of OX40 agonist ivuxolimab in advanced cancers. Profiled with immunoSEQ multiplex PCR; TCRdb holds only in-frame clones, not every one. This sample has 50,000 to 65,000 clones, with roughly four fifths found just once. The sequencing here drew on CD4+ or CD8+ T cells sorted from blood, taken in a trial of the OX40 agonist ivuxolimab. The source of these receptors is an adult with an advanced solid tumor such as melanoma, head and neck, liver or kidney cancer. Both conserved end residues are trimmed from each CDR3. The D gene is left open where the match is weak. Not all rows give a size; the values are once, few, many and, for expanded clones, a class.

>.|TRBV6-1|TRBJ2-1|TRBD2
ASAATSTGEQF
>once|TRBV7-6|TRBJ1-1|.
ASSQTGRMNTEAF
>.|TRBV10-3|TRBJ2-7|TRBD1
AINDRAGYEQY
>.|TRBV9|TRBJ2-3|TRBD2
ASSLSGGGGDTQY
>once|TRBV6-6|TRBJ2-5|.
ASSTPDTGETQY
>.|TRBV10-3|TRBJ1-4|.
AISEVGLGEKLF
>.|TRBV7-2|TRBJ1-2|TRBD1
ASSPLRGQIGYT
>few|TRBV6-1|TRBJ1-5|.
ASSGTGFGNQPQH
>.|TRBV10-3|TRBJ2-7|.
AIREDRAGLEQY
>.|TRBV7-3|TRBJ2-2|.
ASSRREAAGELF
>.|TRBV7-8|TRBJ1-5|TRBD1
ASSRDRAPIPQH
>once|TRBV2|TRBJ1-2|.
ASSAASNYGYT
>.|TRBV5-1|TRBJ2-1|TRBD2
ASSYGTSGYNEQF
>once|TRBV7-8|TRBJ2-1|TRBD2
ASSQTSGSYNEQF
>.|TRBV5-4|TRBJ2-1|TRBD2
ASSLVGSGSRSYNEQF
>.|TRBV11-2|TRBJ2-2|.
ASSYGLSQGNTGELF
>once|TRBV6-5|TRBJ2-5|.
ASSPGSKETQY
>.|TRBV27|TRBJ2-3|TRBD2
ATAGGISDTQY
>.|TRBV9|TRBJ2-3|.
ASSGPGLGLTDTQY
>.|TRBV5-1|TRBJ2-5|.
ASSLYGSAETQY
>.|TRBV6-5|TRBJ2-5|.
ASSYSPGRTAGTQY
>few|TRBV28|TRBJ2-5|TRBD2
ASSPAGGSQETQY
>.|TRBV7-9|TRBJ2-1|.
ASSLTDSYNEQF
>.|TRBV5-6|TRBJ2-7|.
ASSLRAVAEQY
>.|TRBV7-8|TRBJ1-5|TRBD1
ASSQGTGGNQPQH
>.|TRBV25-1|TRBJ1-1|.
ASTPVPGEWTEAF
>.|TRBV2|TRBJ2-1|TRBD2
ASSGSGASGREQF
>.|TRBV5-1|TRBJ2-2|.
ASLGSGVTGELF
>.|TRBV19|TRBJ1-1|.
ASTSGQGGTEAF
>.|TRBV4-2|TRBJ2-7|.
ASSQEGDKYEQY
>.|TRBV2|TRBJ2-2|.
ASGRDTGELF
>once|TRBV19|TRBJ2-1|TRBD1
ASSTTGTGGRNEQF
>.|TRBV30|TRBJ1-4|.
AWSLGLNEKLF
>.|TRBV19|TRBJ2-3|TRBD2
ASSTKREAASDTQY
>.|TRBV2|TRBJ2-7|.
ASGAEYEQY
>.|TRBV11-1|TRBJ2-3|.
ASSRGVAPNTQY